The rows below give T cell receptor beta chains drawn from one sample of a study of beta chain features in type 1 diabetes. Profiled with immunoSEQ multiplex PCR; TCRdb holds only in-frame clones, not every one. The table lists over 500,000 clones, around 16% of them singletons, with 0.093% in the top ten. Material for sequencing was naive CD4+ T cells from blood. Receptors originate from a man younger than 35 in good health. CDR3s include the opening cysteine and the closing phenylalanine or tryptophan. The D gene is left open where the match is weak. Size is stated for part of the rows, as once, few or many counts, or as a class when the clone is expanded.

v_gene,len,abundance,d_gene,j_gene,CDR3aa,CDR3nt
TRBV28,15,-,-,TRBJ1-5,CASSWGQIQSGPQHF,TGTGCCAGCAGTTGGGGCCAGATACAATCAGGCCCCCAGCATTTT
TRBV28,14,few,TRBD1,TRBJ1-2,CASSLQDRGLGYTF,TGTGCCAGCAGTTTACAGGACAGGGGGCTTGGCTACACCTTC
TRBV27,15,-,-,TRBJ1-1,CASSPQRDRNTEAFF,TGTGCCAGCAGTCCTCAGAGGGATCGGAACACTGAAGCTTTCTTT
TRBV27,14,few,-,TRBJ2-7,CASSLSRGPYEQYF,TGTGCCAGCAGTTTATCGAGGGGTCCCTACGAGCAGTACTTC
TRBV7-9,19,-,TRBD2,TRBJ2-2,CASSSNRGVGLAATGELFF,TGTGCCAGCAGCTCCAACAGGGGAGTAGGACTAGCGGCCACCGGGGAGCTGTTTTTT
TRBV18,17,few,TRBD2,TRBJ2-1,CASSPFWMSGGHTEQFF,TGTGCCAGCTCACCATTTTGGATGAGCGGGGGACATACTGAGCAGTTCTTC
TRBV5-1,15,-,-,TRBJ1-2,CASSLVGQLLEGYTF,TGCGCCAGCAGCTTGGTCGGACAGTTATTGGAAGGCTACACCTTC
TRBV4-3,13,few,-,TRBJ1-6,CASSPHGVSPLHF,TGCGCCAGCAGCCCACACGGGGTTTCACCCCTCCACTTT
TRBV11-3,15,-,-,TRBJ1-1,CASSLEGSLNTEAFF,TGTGCCAGCAGCTTAGAGGGCAGCCTGAACACTGAAGCTTTCTTT
TRBV28,14,few,-,TRBJ1-2,CASESKGQLYGYTF,TGTGCCAGCGAATCCAAAGGACAGCTTTATGGCTACACCTTC
TRBV7-2,13,-,-,TRBJ1-6,CASSSGRDSPLHF,TGTGCCAGCAGCTCTGGTCGGGATTCACCCCTCCACTTT
TRBV7-2,15,few,-,TRBJ2-3,CASSVEDSRTDTQYF,TGTGCCAGCAGCGTAGAGGACAGTCGCACAGATACGCAGTATTTT
TRBV2,14,few,-,TRBJ2-1,CASSAGTTRNEQFF,TGTGCCAGCAGTGCCGGGACCACTAGGAATGAGCAGTTCTTC
TRBV18,14,-,-,TRBJ2-7,CASSPIDYSYEQYF,TGTGCCAGCTCACCAATCGACTATTCCTACGAGCAGTACTTC
TRBV10-3,14,few,-,TRBJ2-3,CAISRDSNTDTQYF,TGTGCCATCAGCCGGGACTCCAACACAGATACGCAGTATTTT
TRBV6-6,16,-,TRBD2,TRBJ2-7,CASSYGAGGRTYEQYF,TGTGCCAGCAGTTACGGAGCGGGAGGGAGAACCTACGAGCAGTACTTC
TRBV7-9,14,-,-,TRBJ2-7,CASSLNWRAHEQYF,TGTGCCAGCAGCTTAAATTGGAGGGCCCACGAGCAGTACTTC
TRBV28,11,-,-,TRBJ1-2,CASSYRNGYTF,TGTGCCAGCAGTTATCGGAATGGCTACACCTTC
TRBV5-4,14,-,TRBD1,TRBJ2-7,CASSMTGFDYEQYF,TGTGCCAGCAGCATGACAGGGTTTGACTACGAGCAGTACTTC
TRBV23-1,16,-,TRBD1,TRBJ2-7,CASSQPDRGLRYEQYF,TGCGCCAGCAGTCAACCCGACAGGGGGTTACGATACGAGCAGTACTTC
TRBV28,17,few,TRBD2,TRBJ2-1,CASSLLSSGRVYNEQFF,TGTGCCAGCAGTTTATTGTCTAGCGGGAGGGTTTACAATGAGCAGTTCTTC
TRBV5-1,16,few,TRBD2,TRBJ2-3,CASSPGTSGSTDTQYF,TGCGCCAGCAGCCCAGGGACTAGCGGGTCCACAGATACGCAGTATTTT
TRBV27,14,-,TRBD1,TRBJ1-2,CASGRGTANYGYTF,TGTGCCAGCGGCCGGGGGACAGCTAACTATGGCTACACCTTC
TRBV29-1,15,-,-,TRBJ2-1,CSVLFGGGGHNEQFF,TGCAGCGTCCTCTTTGGGGGGGGCGGACACAATGAGCAGTTCTTC
TRBV28,15,-,TRBD2,TRBJ2-5,CASSTPGLAMETQYF,TGTGCCAGCAGTACACCGGGACTAGCGATGGAGACCCAGTACTTC
TRBV5-1,15,few,TRBD2,TRBJ2-7,CASSLDSGRTGEQYF,TGCGCCAGCAGCTTGGATAGCGGGAGGACGGGCGAGCAGTACTTC
TRBV2,14,few,TRBD1,TRBJ1-2,CASSFEGQNYGYTF,TGTGCCAGCAGCTTCGAGGGACAGAACTATGGCTACACCTTC
TRBV19,15,-,-,TRBJ2-2,CASSRKGANTGELFF,TGTGCCAGTAGTAGGAAAGGTGCGAACACCGGGGAGCTGTTTTTT
TRBV12-5,15,-,TRBD1,TRBJ2-5,CASGLVTGGVETQYF,TGTGCTAGTGGTTTGGTAACAGGGGGCGTAGAGACCCAGTACTTC
TRBV7-9,16,-,-,TRBJ2-2,CASSRGGPTNTGELFF,TGTGCCAGCAGCCGTGGGGGGCCTACGAACACCGGGGAGCTGTTTTTT
TRBV6-6,13,once,-,TRBJ2-7,CASSPRHDYEQYF,TGTGCCAGCAGTCCCCGACACGACTACGAGCAGTACTTC
TRBV29-1,13,-,-,TRBJ2-1,CSVSGQSKNEQFF,TGCAGCGTTAGTGGACAGAGTAAGAATGAGCAGTTCTTC
TRBV7-2,15,few,-,TRBJ2-7,CASTTASGVSYEQYF,TGTGCCAGCACCACAGCATCGGGGGTCTCCTACGAGCAGTACTTC
TRBV7-9,14,once,TRBD1,TRBJ2-7,CASSLAPGTAEQYF,TGTGCCAGCAGCTTAGCCCCGGGGACAGCCGAGCAGTACTTC
TRBV2,18,-,TRBD1,TRBJ2-1,CATSRGQGAYLSSSKEFF,TGTGCCACCTCTCGTGGACAGGGGGCGTACTTATCATCAAGCAAGGAGTTCTTC
TRBV7-2,14,few,-,TRBJ1-3,CASSFTTSGNTIYF,TGTGCCAGCAGCTTTACGACTTCTGGAAACACCATATATTTT
TRBV27,15,few,-,TRBJ1-4,CASSFYRAGGEKLFF,TGTGCCAGCAGTTTTTACAGGGCTGGGGGTGAAAAACTGTTTTTT